Following are 10 T cell receptor beta chains from one sample sequenced in a study of blood T cell repertoires in COVID-19. Sequenced by immunoSEQ multiplex PCR; TCRdb stores in-frame clones only, minus some. The data contain approximately 350,000 clones, around nine tenths of them singletons. The sequenced material came from peripheral blood. The receptors originated from a woman in her sixties or seventies with COVID-19, enrolled during active disease.

The chain is built from TRBV27 and TRBJ2-5; D might be TRBD2 (7 bases). The length of the CDR3 is 15 residues. Trimming shortened V by 4 bases and J by 4 bases, and 16 bases separated the two germline ends. CDR1 and CDR2 (germline): MNHEY, SMNVEV (reference sequence). The CDR3 DNA follows: TGTGCCAGCAGTTCCTTTTGGGGGGGGCGAGAGACCCAGTACTTC. This sequence encodes CASSSFWGGRETQYF.

This rearrangement joins TRBV3-1 (or the pseudogene TRBV3-2) to TRBJ2-7; 10 nucleotides match TRBD2. V dropped 0 bases and J dropped 5; count of bases not matched to a gene: 10. There are 17 residues in the CDR3. Per germline, CDR1 LGHDT and CDR2 YNNKEL (reference sequence). CDR3 bases: TGTGCCAGCAGCCAAGATCCCCAGCGGGGGGGCGTCCACGAGCAGTACTTC. This sequence encodes CASSQDPQRGGVHEQYF.

The rearrangement uses TRBV5-1 and TRBJ1-4, with 8 bases identical to TRBD1. The CDR3 contains 16 residues. Trimming at V came to 4 bases and at J to 0 bases, leaving 5 bases not matched to a gene. Germline V lookup: CDR1 SGHRS, CDR2 YFSETQ. CDR3 sequence reads: CASSTGQGATNEKLFF. The CDR3 DNA sequence: TGCGCCAGCAGCACAGGACAGGGCGCAACTAATGAAAAACTGTTTTTT. The full variable domain, with the rest looked up from reference TRBV5-1 and TRBJ1-4, is KAGVTQTPRYLIKTRGQQVTLSCSPISGHRSVSWYQQTPGQGLQFLFEYFSETQRNKGNFPGRFSGRQFSNSRSEMNVSTLELGDSALYLCASSTGQGATNEKLFFGSGTQLSVL.

The chain links TRBV5-1 to TRBJ1-2, with 10 bases aligning to TRBD1. From germline, CDR1 is SGHRS and CDR2 YFSETQ. This CDR3 is built from 13 residues. Germline trimming cut 5 bases from V and 6 bases from J; bases unmatched to any gene: 4. DNA of the CDR3: TGCGCCAGCAGGACAGGGGGCAGGGATGGCTACACCTTC. Translating gives CASRTGGRDGYTF.

CDR3 bases: TGCAGCGGATTGGGCGCCGGGGGGACAGGTGGGCACAATGAGCAGTTCTTC. Translated: CSGLGAGGTGGHNEQFF. V usage is TRBV29-1 and J usage is TRBJ2-1, with D perhaps matching TRBD1 (8 bases). The CDR3 totals 17 residues. Between the trimmed V and J ends, which lost 7 bases and 5 bases, there was a span of 27 bases. Germline V gene data show CDR1 as SQVTM and CDR2 as ANQGSEA.

In its sample, this clone was seen a few times. V usage is TRBV4-3 and J usage is TRBJ1-1, with 7 positions matching TRBD1. V lost 1 base and J lost 2; bases outside the gene matches: 4. The CDR3 contains 15 residues. Germline-derived CDR1 and CDR2 are LGHNA and YSLEER. For the CDR3, the DNA is TGCGCCAGCAGCCAAGGAGGGGGCGGAAACACTGAAGCTTTCTTT. Translated, it gives CASSQGGGGNTEAFF.

In this sample, this clone turned up once. The chain combines TRBV10-3 with TRBJ1-2, with 9 bases identical to TRBD1. CDR1 ENHRY and CDR2 SYGVKD come from the germline V gene. V shed 8 bases and J 7 bases; nucleotides not matched to a gene: 14. The CDR3 is made up of 15 amino acids. CDR3 sequence reads: CAIPVSRDRDGGYTF. The CDR3 nucleotides read TGTGCCATCCCGGTTTCCCGGGACAGGGACGGTGGCTACACCTTC.

The chain couples TRBV2 to TRBJ1-1; D is unclear. Germline V gene lookup returns CDR1 SNHLY and CDR2 FYNNEI. Trimming took 3 bases from V and 6 from J, leaving 5 bases between them. The CDR3 runs 11 residues. The CDR3 region is CASSERAEAFF. The CDR3, as DNA: TGTGCCAGCAGTGAGAGGGCTGAAGCTTTCTTT.

The chain is built from TRBV6-5 and TRBJ2-1; a weak D match, TRBD1 (5 bases). Germline V gene data show CDR1 as MNHEY and CDR2 as SVGAGI. V was pared by 0 bases and J by 4 bases, with 13 bases between. The CDR3 length is 16 residues. This CDR3 is CASSYSFMAGYNEQFF. CDR3 nucleotides: TGTGCCAGCAGTTACTCCTTTATGGCAGGGTACAATGAGCAGTTCTTC.

On this clone: At one end, the junction sequence differs from germline, possibly due to a read error. This chain links TRBV7-9 with TRBJ2-7; D is ambiguous. Germline-derived CDR1 and CDR2 are SEHNR and FQNEAQ (reference sequence). The CDR3 extends over 13 amino acids. The CDR3 nucleotides are TGTGCCGGCAGCCCGGAAGGAGTAGCCGAGCAGTACTTC. Its translation: CAGSPEGVAEQYF. Filled out from reference TRBV7-9 and TRBJ2-7, the complete variable domain reads DTGVSQNPRHKITKRGQNVTFRCDPISEHNRLYWYRQTLGQGPEFLTYFQNEAQLEKSRLLSDRFSAERPKGSFSTLEIQRTEQGDSAMYLCAGSPEGVAEQYFGPGTRLTVT.